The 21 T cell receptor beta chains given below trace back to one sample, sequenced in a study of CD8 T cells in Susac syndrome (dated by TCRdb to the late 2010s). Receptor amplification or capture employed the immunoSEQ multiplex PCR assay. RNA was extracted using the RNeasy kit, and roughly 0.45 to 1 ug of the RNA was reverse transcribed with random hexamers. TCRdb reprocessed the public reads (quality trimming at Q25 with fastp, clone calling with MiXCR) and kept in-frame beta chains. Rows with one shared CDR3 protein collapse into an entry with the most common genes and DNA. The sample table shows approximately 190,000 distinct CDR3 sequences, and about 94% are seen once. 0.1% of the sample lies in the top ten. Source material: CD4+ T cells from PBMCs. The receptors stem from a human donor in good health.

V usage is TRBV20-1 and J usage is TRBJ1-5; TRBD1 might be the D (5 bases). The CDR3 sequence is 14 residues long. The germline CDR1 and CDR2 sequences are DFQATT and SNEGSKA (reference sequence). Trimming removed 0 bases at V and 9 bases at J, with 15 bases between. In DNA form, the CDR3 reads TGCAGTGCTAGAGAACTTGGCGGCGGGGGGCCCCAGCATTTT. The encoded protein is CSARELGGGGPQHF.

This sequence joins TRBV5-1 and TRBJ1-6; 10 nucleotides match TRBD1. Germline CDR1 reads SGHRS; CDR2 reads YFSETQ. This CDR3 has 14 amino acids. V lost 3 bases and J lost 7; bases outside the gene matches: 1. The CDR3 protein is CASSWGQGNSPLHF. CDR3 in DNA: TGCGCCAGCAGCTGGGGACAGGGGAATTCACCCCTCCACTTT.

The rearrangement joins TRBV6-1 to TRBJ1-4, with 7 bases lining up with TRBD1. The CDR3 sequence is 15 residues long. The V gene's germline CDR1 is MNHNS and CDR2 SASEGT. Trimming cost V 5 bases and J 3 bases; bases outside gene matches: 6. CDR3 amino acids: CASSRAGTANEKLFF. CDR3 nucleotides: TGTGCCAGCAGTAGAGCCGGGACAGCTAATGAAAAACTGTTTTTT.

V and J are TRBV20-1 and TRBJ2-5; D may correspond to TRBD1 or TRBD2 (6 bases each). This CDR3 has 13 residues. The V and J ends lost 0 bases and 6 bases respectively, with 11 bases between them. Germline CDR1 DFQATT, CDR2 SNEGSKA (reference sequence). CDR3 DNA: TGCAGTGCTAGAGATCCGGGGGCCCAGACCCAGTACTTC. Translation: CSARDPGAQTQYF.

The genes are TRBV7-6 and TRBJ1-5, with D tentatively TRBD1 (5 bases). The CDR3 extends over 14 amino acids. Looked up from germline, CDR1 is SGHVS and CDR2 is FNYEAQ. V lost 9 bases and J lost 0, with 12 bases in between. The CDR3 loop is CASSTEYSNQPQHF. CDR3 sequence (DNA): TGTGCCAGTTCGACAGAATATAGCAATCAGCCCCAGCATTTT.

For the CDR3, the DNA is TGTGCCAGCTCACCTGGACAGGGAAGCGGCTACACCTTC. Its protein product is CASSPGQGSGYTF. This chain joins TRBV18 and TRBJ1-2; 8 bases match TRBD1. This CDR3 has 13 residues. Germline V gene lookup returns CDR1 KGHSH and CDR2 LQKENI. Losses at the gene ends were 3 bases for V and 8 bases for J; bases not matched to a gene: 5.

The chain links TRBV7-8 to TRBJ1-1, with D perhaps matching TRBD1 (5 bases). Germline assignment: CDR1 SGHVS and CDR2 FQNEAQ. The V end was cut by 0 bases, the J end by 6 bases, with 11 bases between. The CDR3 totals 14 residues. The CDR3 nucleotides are TGTGCCAGCAGCTTAGCGCTGGCGGGGGCTGAAGCTTTCTTT. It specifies CASSLALAGAEAFF.

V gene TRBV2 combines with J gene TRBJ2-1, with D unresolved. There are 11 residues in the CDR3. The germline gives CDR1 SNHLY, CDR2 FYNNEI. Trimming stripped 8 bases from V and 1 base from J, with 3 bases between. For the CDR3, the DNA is TGTGCCAGCGGTTCCTACAATGAGCAGTTCTTC. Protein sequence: CASGSYNEQFF.

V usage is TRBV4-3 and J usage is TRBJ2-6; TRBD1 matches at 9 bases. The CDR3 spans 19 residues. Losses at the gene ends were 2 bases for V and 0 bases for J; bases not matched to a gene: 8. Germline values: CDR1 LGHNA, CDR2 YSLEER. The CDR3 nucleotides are TGCGCCAGCAGCCAATACCCGGGACAGGGATTCTCTGGGGCCAACGTCCTGACTTTC. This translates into CASSQYPGQGFSGANVLTF.

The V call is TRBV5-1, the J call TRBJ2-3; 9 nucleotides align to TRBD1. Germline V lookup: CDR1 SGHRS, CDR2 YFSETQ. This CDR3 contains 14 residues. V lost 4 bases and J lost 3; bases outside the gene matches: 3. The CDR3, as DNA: TGCGCCAGCAGCCCGGACAGGGGAACAGATACGCAGTATTTT. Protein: CASSPDRGTDTQYF.

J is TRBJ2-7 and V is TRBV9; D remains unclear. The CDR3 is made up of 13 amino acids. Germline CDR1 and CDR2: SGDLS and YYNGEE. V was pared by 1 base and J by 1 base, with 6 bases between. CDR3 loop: CASSVTDSYEQYF. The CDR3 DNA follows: TGTGCCAGCAGCGTAACGGATTCCTACGAGCAGTACTTC.

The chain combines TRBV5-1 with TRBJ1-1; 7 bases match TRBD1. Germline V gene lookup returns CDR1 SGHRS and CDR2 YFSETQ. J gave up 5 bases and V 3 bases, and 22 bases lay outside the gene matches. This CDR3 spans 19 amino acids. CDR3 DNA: TGCGCCAGCAGCTCCCTACCTCGGACAGGTTCTCAACTGGGGACTGAAGCTTTCTTT. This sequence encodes CASSSLPRTGSQLGTEAFF.

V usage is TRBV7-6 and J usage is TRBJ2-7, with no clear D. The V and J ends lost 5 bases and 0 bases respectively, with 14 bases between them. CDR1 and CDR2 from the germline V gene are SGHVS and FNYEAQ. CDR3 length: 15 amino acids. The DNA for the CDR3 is TGTGCCAGCAGCCCGCGACATACTCCCTCCTACGAGCAGTACTTC. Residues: CASSPRHTPSYEQYF.

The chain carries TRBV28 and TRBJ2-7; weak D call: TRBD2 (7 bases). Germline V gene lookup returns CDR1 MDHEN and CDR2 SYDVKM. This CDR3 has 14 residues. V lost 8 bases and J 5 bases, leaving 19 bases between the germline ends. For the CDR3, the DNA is TGTGCCAGCCCGCTGGGAGGGGGTGCCAACGAGCAGTACGTC. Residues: CASPLGGGANEQYV.

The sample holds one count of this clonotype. In nucleotides, the CDR3 is TGCAGCGTCCTACCCCATAGCGGGGGGGCCAGCAATGAGCAGTTCTTC. Protein sequence: CSVLPHSGGASNEQFF. The rearrangement uses TRBV29-1 and TRBJ2-1; 11 positions match TRBD2. The V and J ends lost 6 bases and 6 bases, in that order; junction bases with no gene match: 13. The CDR3 extends over 16 amino acids. Germline assignment: CDR1 SQVTM and CDR2 ANQGSEA.

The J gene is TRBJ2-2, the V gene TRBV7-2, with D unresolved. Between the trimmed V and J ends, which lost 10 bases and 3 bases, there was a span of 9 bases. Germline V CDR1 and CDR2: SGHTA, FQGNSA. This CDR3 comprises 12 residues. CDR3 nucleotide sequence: TGTGCCACCGCGCCTTACACCGGGGAGCTGTTTTTT. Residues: CATAPYTGELFF.

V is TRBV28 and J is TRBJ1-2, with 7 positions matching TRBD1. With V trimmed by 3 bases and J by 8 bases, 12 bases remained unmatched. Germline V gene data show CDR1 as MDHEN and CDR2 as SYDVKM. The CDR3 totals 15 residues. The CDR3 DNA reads TGTGCCAGCAGTTTGGGGACAGAAGAGTTGTACGGCTACACCTTC. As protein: CASSLGTEELYGYTF.

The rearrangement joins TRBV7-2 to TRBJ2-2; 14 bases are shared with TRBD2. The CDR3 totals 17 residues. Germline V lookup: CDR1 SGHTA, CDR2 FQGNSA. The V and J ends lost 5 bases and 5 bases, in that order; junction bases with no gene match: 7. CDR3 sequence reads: CASSPRLAGGSTGELFF. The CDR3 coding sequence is TGTGCCAGCAGCCCTCGACTAGCGGGGGGGTCAACCGGGGAGCTGTTTTTT. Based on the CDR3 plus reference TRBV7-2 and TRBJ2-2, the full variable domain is GAGVSQSPSNKVTEKGKDVELRCDPISGHTALYWYRQSLGQGLEFLIYFQGNSAPDKSGLPSDRFSAERTGGSVSTLTIQRTQQEDSAVYLCASSPRLAGGSTGELFFGEGSRLTVL.

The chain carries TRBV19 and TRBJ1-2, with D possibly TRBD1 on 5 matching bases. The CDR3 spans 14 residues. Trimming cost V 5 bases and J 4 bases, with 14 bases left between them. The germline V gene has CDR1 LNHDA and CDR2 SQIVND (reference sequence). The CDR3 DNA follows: TGTGCCAGTAGTCTACAGGCTACCAGCTATGGCTACACCTTC. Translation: CASSLQATSYGYTF.

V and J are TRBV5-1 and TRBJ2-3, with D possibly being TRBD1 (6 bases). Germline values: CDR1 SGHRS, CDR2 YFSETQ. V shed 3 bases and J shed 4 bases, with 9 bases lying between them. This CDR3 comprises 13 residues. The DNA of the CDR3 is TGCGCCAGCAGCTGGCAGGGGTCAGATACGCAGTATTTT. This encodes CASSWQGSDTQYF.

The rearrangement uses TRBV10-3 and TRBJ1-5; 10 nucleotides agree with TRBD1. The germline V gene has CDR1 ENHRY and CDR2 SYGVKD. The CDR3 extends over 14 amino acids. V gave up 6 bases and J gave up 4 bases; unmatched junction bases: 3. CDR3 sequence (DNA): TGTGCCATCAGGGGGACAGGGGATAATCAGCCCCAGCATTTT. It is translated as CAIRGTGDNQPQHF.